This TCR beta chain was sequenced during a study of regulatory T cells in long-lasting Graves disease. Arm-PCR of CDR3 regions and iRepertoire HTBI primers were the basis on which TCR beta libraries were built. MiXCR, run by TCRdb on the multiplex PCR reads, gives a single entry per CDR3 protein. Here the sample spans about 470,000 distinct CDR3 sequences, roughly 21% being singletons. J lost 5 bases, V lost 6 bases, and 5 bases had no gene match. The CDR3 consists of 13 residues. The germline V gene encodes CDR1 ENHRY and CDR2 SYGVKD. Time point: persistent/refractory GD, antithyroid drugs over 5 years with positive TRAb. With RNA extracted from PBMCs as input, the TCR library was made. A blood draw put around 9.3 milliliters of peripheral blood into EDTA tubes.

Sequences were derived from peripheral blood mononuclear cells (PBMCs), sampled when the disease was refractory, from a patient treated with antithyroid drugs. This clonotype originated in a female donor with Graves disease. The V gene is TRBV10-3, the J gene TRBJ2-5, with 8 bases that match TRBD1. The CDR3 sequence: CAIRGQGWETQYF. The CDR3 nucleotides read TGTGCCATCAGAGGACAGGGATGGGAGACCCAGTACTTC.